The clone carrying this T cell receptor (beta chain) was recorded a few times. Its antigen is currently unknown. V was shortened by 0 bases and J by 7 bases, with 12 bases between the two germline ends. This CDR3 has 14 residues. Per the germline V gene, CDR1 is MGHRA and CDR2 is YSYEKL. Researchers made TCR beta libraries by using iRepertoire HTBI primers and running Arm-PCR on CDR3 regions. TCRdb re-called the multiplex PCR reads with MiXCR, one entry per CDR3 protein. Found here are about 430,000 distinct CDR3 sequences, around 20% of them singletons; the top ten hold roughly 13%. The time point: persistent/refractory GD, antithyroid drugs over 5 years with positive TRAb. The TCR library was prepared using RNA isolated from PBMCs. These data are taken from a study of regulatory T cells in long-lasting Graves disease. General observations from the study: TRBV28 was favored in persistent disease, as were TRBJ1-2 and TRBJ2-5.

The source of this sequence is a female donor with Graves disease. This chain connects TRBV4-1 to TRBJ1-1, with unresolved D. The sample was peripheral blood mononuclear cells (PBMCs), taken when the disease was refractory, from a patient treated with antithyroid drugs. Written as DNA, the CDR3 is TGCGCCAGCAGCCAAGACACCTACAGCTTTGAAGCTTTCTTT. Amino acids: CASSQDTYSFEAFF.